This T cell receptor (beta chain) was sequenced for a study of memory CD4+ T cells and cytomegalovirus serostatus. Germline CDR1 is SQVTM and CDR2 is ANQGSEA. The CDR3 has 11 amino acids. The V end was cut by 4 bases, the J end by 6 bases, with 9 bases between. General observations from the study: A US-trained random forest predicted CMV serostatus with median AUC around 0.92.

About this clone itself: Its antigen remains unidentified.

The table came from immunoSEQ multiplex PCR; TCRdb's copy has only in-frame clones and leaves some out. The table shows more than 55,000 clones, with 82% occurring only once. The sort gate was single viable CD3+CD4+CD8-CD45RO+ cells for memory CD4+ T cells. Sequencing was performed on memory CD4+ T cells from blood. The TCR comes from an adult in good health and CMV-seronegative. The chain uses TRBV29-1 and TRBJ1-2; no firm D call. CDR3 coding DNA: TGCAGCGTTGGTTCCCAGGATGGCTACACCTTC. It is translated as CSVGSQDGYTF.